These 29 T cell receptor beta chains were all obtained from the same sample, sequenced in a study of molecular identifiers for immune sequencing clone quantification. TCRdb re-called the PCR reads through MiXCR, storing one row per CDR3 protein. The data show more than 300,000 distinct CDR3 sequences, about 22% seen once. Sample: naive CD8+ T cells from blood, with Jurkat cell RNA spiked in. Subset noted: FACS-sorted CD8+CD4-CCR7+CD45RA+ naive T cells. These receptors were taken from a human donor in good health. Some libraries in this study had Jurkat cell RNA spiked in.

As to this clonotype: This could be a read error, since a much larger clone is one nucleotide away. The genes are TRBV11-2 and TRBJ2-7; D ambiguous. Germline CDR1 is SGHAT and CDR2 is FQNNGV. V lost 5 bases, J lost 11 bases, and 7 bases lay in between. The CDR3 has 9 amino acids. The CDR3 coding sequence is TGTGCCAGCAGCCCCCCTAAGTACTTC. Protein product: CASSPPKYF.

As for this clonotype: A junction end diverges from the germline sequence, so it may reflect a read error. CDR3 residues: CASRQDRVTPLTTDTQYF. The CDR3 DNA sequence: TGCGCCAGCCGCCAAGATAGAGTGACACCTTTGACCACAGATACGCAGTATTTT. The chain joins TRBV4-3 to TRBJ2-3; D ambiguous. The CDR3 totals 18 residues. From germline, CDR1 is LGHNA and CDR2 YSLEER.

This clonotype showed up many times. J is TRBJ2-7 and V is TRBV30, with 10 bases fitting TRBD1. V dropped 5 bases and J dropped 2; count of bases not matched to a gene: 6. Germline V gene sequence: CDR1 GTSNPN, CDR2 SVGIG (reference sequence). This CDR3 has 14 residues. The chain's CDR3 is CAWGSGTGAYEQYF. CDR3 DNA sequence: TGTGCCTGGGGATCCGGGACAGGGGCCTACGAGCAGTACTTC.

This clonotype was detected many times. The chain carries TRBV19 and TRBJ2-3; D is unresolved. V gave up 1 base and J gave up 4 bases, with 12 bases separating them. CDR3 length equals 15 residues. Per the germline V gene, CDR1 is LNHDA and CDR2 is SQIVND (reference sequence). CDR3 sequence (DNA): TGTGCCAGTAGTATAGTCGCAGTCCCTTCAGATACGCAGTATTTT. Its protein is CASSIVAVPSDTQYF.

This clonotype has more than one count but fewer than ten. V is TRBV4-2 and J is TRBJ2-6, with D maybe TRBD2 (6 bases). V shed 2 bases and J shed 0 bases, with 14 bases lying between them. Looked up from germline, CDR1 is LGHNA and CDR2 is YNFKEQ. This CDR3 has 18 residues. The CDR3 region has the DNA TGTGCCAGCAGCCAACGGCATGGGCGGGGCTCTGGGGCCAACGTCCTGACTTTC. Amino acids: CASSQRHGRGSGANVLTF.

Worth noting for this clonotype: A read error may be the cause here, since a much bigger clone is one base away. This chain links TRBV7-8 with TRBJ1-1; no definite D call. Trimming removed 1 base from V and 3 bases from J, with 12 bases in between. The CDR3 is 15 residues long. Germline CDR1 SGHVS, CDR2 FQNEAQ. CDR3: CASSLVTVADTEAFF. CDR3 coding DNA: TGTGCCAGCAGCTTAGTTACCGTCGCGGACACTGAAGCTTTCTTT.

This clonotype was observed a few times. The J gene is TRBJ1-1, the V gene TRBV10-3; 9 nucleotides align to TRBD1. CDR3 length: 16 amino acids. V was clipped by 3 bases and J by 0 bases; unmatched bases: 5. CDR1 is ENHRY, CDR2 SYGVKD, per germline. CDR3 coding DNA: TGTGCCATCAGTGATGGGACAGGGCCCATGAACACTGAAGCTTTCTTT. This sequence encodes CAISDGTGPMNTEAFF.

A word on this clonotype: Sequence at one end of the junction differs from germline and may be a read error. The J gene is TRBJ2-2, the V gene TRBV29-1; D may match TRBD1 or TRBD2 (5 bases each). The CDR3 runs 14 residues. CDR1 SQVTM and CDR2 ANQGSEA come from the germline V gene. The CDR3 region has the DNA TGCAGCGTTCTGGGGCACAAGAACACCGGGAAGCTGTTTTTT. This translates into CSVLGHKNTGKLFF.

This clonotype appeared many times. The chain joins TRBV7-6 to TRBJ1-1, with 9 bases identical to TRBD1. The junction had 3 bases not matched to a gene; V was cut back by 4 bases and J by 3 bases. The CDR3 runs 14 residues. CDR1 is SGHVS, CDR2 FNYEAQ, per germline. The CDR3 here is CASSWGQGDTEAFF. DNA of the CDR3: TGTGCCAGCAGCTGGGGACAGGGCGACACTGAAGCTTTCTTT.

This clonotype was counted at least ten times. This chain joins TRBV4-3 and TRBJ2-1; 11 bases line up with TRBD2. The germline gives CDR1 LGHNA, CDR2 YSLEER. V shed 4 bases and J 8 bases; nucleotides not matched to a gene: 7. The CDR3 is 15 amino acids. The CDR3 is CASSPGLAEGDEQFF. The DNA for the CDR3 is TGCGCCAGCAGCCCGGGACTAGCGGAGGGGGATGAGCAGTTCTTC.

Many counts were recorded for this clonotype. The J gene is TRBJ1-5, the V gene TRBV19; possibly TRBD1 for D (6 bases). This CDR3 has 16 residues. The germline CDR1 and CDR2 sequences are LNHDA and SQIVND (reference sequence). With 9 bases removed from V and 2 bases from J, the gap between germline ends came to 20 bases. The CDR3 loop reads CASRDIIKLRNQPQHF. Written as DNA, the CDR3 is TGTGCCAGCAGGGACATAATAAAACTTCGCAATCAGCCCCAGCATTTT.

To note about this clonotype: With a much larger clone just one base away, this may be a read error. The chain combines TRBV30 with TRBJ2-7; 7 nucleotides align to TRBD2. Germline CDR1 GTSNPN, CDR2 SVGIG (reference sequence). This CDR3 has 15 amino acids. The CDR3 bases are TGTGCCTGGAGTGTACAAGCGGGGATAGCCTACGAGCAGTGCTTC. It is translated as CAWSVQAGIAYEQCF.

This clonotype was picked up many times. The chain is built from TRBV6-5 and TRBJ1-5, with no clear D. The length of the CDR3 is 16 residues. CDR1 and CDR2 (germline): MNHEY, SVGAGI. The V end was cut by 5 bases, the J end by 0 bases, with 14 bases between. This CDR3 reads CASSAGGPYSNQPQHF. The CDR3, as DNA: TGTGCCAGCAGTGCAGGTGGGCCTTATAGCAATCAGCCCCAGCATTTT.

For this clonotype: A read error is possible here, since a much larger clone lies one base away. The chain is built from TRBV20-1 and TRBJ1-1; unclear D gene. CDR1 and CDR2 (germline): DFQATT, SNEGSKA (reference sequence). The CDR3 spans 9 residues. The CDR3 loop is CCAPGQAFF. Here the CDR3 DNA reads TGCTGTGCCCCGGGTCAAGCTTTCTTT.

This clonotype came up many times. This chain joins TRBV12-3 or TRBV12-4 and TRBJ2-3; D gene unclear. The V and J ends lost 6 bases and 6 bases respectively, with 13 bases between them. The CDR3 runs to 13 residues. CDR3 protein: CASSLKLGDTQYF. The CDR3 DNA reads TGTGCCAGCAGCTTAAAACTCGGGGATACGCAGTATTTT.

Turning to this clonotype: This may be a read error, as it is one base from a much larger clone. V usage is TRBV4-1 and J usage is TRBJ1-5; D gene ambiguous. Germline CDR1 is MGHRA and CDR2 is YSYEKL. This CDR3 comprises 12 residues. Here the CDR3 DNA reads TGCGCCAGCACGAATAGCAATAAGCCCCAGCATTTT. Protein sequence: CASTNSNKPQHF.

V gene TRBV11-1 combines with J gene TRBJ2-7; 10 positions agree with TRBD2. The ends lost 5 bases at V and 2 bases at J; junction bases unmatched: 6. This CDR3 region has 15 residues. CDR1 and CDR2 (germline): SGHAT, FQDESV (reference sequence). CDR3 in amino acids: CASSALAGTTYEQYF. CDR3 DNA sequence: TGTGCCAGCAGCGCACTAGCGGGGACCACCTACGAGCAGTACTTC.

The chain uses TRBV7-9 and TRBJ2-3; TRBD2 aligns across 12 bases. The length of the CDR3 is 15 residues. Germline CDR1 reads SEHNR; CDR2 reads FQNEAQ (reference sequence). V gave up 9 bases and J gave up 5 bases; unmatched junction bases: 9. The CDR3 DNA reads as TGTGCCAGTATGACTAGCGGGAGTGCCGGAGATACGCAGTATTTT. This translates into CASMTSGSAGDTQYF.

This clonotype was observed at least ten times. The CDR3 sequence is CASSVATRDKETQYF. The CDR3 coding sequence is TGTGCCAGCAGCGTAGCTACCAGAGACAAAGAGACCCAGTACTTC. V and J are TRBV9 and TRBJ2-5; no clear D gene. Germline-derived CDR1 and CDR2 are SGDLS and YYNGEE. This CDR3 region has 15 residues. The V and J ends lost 0 bases and 3 bases respectively, with 12 bases between them.

CDR3 loop: CSVEPGSGGYEQYF. DNA for the CDR3: TGCAGCGTTGAACCCGGTTCAGGGGGTTACGAGCAGTACTTC. This chain uses TRBV29-1 with TRBJ2-7; 7 bases line up with TRBD1. Germline V gene sequence: CDR1 SQVTM, CDR2 ANQGSEA. The ends lost 2 bases at V and 4 bases at J; junction bases unmatched: 8. The CDR3 runs to 14 residues.

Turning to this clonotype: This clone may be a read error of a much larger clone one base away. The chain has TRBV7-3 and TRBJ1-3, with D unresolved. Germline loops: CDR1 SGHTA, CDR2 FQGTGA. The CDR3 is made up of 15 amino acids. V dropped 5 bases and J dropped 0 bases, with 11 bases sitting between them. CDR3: CASSPPGDSGNTIYF. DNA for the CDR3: TGTGCCAGCAGCCCGCCTGGCGACTCTGGAAACACCATATATTTT.

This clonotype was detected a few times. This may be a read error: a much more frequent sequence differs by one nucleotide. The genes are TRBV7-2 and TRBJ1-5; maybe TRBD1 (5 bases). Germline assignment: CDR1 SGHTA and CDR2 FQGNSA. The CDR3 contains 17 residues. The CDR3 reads CASSLDWDVYSDQPQHF. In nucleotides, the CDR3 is TGTGCCAGCAGCTTAGATTGGGACGTCTATAGCGATCAGCCCCAGCATTTT. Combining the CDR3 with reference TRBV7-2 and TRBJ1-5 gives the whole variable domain GAGVSQSPSNKVTEKGKDVELRCDPISGHTALYWYRQSLGQGLEFLIYFQGNSAPDKSGLPSDRFSAERTGGSVSTLTIQRTQQEDSAVYLCASSLDWDVYSDQPQHFGDGTRLSIL.

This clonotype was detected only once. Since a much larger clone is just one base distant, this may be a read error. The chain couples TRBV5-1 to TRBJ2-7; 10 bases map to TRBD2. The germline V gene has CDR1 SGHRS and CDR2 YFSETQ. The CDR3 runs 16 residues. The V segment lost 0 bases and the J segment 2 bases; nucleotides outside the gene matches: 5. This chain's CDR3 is CASSLGASGSPYEQYF. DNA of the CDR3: TGCGCCAGCAGCTTGGGGGCTAGCGGGAGCCCCTACGAGCAGTACTTC.

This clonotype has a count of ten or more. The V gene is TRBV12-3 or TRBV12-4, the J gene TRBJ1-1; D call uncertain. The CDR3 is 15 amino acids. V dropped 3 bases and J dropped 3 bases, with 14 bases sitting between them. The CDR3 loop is CASSFLGTRYTEAFF. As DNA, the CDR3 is TGTGCCAGCAGTTTTCTGGGAACACGCTACACTGAAGCTTTCTTT.

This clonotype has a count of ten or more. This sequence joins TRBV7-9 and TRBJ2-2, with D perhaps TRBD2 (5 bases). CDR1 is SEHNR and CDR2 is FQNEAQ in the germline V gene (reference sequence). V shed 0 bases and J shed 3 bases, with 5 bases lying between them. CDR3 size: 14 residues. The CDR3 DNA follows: TGTGCCAGCAGCTTAGCCGGGGACACCGGGGAGCTGTTTTTT. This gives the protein CASSLAGDTGELFF.

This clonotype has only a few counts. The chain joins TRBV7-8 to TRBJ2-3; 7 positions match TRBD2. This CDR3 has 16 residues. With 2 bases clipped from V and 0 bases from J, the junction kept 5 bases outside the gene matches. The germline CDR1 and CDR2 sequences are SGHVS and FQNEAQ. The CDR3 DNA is TGTGCCAGCAGCTTAATCTTTAGCGGGAGCACAGATACGCAGTATTTT. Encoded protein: CASSLIFSGSTDTQYF.

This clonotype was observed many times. The DNA of the CDR3 is TGCAGCTCCTGGTTTGCGGGGGAGCTGTTTTTT. This gives the protein CSSWFAGELFF. The V call is TRBV29-1, the J call TRBJ2-2; D remains unclear. Germline V gives CDR1 SQVTM, CDR2 ANQGSEA. The CDR3 runs to 11 residues. V gave up 8 bases and J gave up 8 bases, with 12 bases separating them.

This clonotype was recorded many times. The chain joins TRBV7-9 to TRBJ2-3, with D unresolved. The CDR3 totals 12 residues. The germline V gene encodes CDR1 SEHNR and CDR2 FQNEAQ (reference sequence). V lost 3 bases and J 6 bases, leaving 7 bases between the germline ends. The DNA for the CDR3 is TGTGCCAGCAGCTTTCATACGGATACGCAGTATTTT. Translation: CASSFHTDTQYF.

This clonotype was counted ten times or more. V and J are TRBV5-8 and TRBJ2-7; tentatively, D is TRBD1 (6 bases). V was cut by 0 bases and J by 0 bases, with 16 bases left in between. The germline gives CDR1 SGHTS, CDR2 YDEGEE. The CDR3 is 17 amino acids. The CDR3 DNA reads TGTGCCAGCAGCTTGGGTCCCCCGACAGGAATCTCCTACGAGCAGTACTTC. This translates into CASSLGPPTGISYEQYF. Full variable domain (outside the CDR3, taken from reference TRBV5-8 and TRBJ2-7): EAGVTQSPTHLIKTRGQQATLRCSPISGHTSVYWYQQALGLGLQFLLWYDEGEERNRGNFPPRFSGRQFPNYSSELNVNALELEDSALYLCASSLGPPTGISYEQYFGPGTRLTVT.